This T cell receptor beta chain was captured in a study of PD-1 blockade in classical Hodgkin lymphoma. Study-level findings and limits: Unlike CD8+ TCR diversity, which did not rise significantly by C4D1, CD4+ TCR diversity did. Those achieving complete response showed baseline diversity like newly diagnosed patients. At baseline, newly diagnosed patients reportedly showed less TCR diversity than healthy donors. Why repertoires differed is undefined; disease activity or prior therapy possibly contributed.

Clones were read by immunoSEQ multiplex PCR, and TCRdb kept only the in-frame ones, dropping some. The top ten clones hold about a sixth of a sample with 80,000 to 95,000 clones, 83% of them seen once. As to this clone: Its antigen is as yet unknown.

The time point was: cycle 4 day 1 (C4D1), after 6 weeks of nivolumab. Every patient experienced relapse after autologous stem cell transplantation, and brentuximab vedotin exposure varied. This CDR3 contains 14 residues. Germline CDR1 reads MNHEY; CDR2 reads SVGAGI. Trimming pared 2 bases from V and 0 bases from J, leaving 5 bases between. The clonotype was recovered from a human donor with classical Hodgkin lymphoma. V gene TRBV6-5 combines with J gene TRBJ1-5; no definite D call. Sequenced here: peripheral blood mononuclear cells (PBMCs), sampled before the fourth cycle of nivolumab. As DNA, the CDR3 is TGTGCCAGCAGTTACAAGGATAGCAATCAGCCCCAGCATTTT. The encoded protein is CASSYKDSNQPQHF.